This is a list of T cell receptor beta chains from one sample in a study of T cells after yellow fever vaccination. TCRdb re-analysed the 5' RACE reads in MiXCR, keeping a single row per CDR3 protein. The sample contains some 350,000 distinct CDR3 sequences, 4% of which appear only once. The sequencing used PBMCs, collected 5 days after the yellow fever booster vaccination. The receptors were gathered from a man aged 18 to 29 who received the YFV17D yellow fever vaccine. CDR3s include the opening cysteine and the closing phenylalanine or tryptophan. D genes are given only for firm matches. Expanded clones get a size class; other rows say once, few or many, or leave the size out.

.,.,TRBJ1-3,TRBV6-1,CASRMQNTIYF,TGTGCCAGCAGGATGCAAAACACCATATATTTT
.,TRBD1,TRBJ2-7,TRBV3-1,CASSRLDRAAYEQYF,TGTGCCAGCAGCCGTTTGGACAGGGCAGCCTACGAGCAGTACTTC
.,.,TRBJ1-5,TRBV7-4,CASTDVLSNQPQHF,TGTGCCAGCACCGACGTTCTTAGCAATCAGCCCCAGCATTTT
few,.,TRBJ1-2,TRBV7-2,CASSFDGTESYGYTF,TGTGCCAGCAGCTTTGACGGGACGGAGTCCTATGGCTACACCTTC
.,.,TRBJ2-3,TRBV7-2,CAVPGVRAFEAQYF,TGTGCCGTGCCCGGGGTCAGGGCTTTTGAGGCGCAGTATTTT
many,TRBD1,TRBJ1-1,TRBV20-1,CSAPNPQGPTEAFF,TGCAGTGCCCCAAATCCACAGGGGCCCACTGAAGCTTTCTTT
.,.,TRBJ2-7,TRBV2,CASSGGLNPYEQYF,TGTGCCAGCAGTGGTGGGCTAAACCCCTACGAGCAGTACTTC
many,.,TRBJ2-7,TRBV20-1,CSASDLTYEQYF,TGCAGTGCGTCGGACTTAACCTACGAGCAGTACTTC
.,.,TRBJ2-2,TRBV12-3/TRBV12-4,CASSFNLNTGELFF,TGTGCCAGCAGTTTCAACCTGAACACCGGGGAGCTGTTTTTT
many,.,TRBJ2-1,TRBV5-1,CASSLVVGANNEQFF,TGCGCCAGCAGCTTGGTGGTGGGGGCCAACAATGAGCAGTTCTTC
.,TRBD1,TRBJ1-2,TRBV4-1,CASSITGVGGYTF,TGCGCCAGCAGCATAACAGGGGTGGGCGGCTACACCTTC
few,.,TRBJ1-1,TRBV20-1,CSARRRVTGHSEAFF,TGCAGTGCTCGCCGAAGGGTTACGGGTCACTCTGAAGCTTTCTTT
.,.,TRBJ1-2,TRBV7-9,CASSLGVAYGYTF,TGTGCCAGCAGCTTAGGAGTTGCGTATGGCTACACCTTC
few,TRBD1,TRBJ2-1,TRBV10-1,CASSGAAGGYNEQFF,TGCGCCAGCAGTGGGGCCGCAGGGGGCTACAATGAGCAGTTCTTC
few,.,TRBJ1-2,TRBV6-5,CASSYADSYGYTF,TGTGCCAGCAGTTACGCCGACAGCTATGGCTACACCTTC
once,.,TRBJ2-2,TRBV5-5,CASSSTLDRYTGELFF,TGTGCCAGCAGCTCAACCCTTGACAGATACACCGGGGAGCTGTTTTTT
.,TRBD1,TRBJ1-4,TRBV4-1,CASSQDQEGAGEKLFF,TGCGCCAGCAGCCAAGATCAAGAGGGGGCGGGTGAAAAACTGTTTTTT
few,.,TRBJ1-2,TRBV24-1,CATSGPDRNYGYTF,TGTGCCACCAGTGGCCCGGACAGAAACTATGGCTACACCTTC
few,.,TRBJ1-2,TRBV20-1,CSAGTWIRGGYGYTF,TGCAGTGCAGGGACCTGGATTAGGGGGGGATATGGCTACACCTTC
few,TRBD1,TRBJ2-7,TRBV14,CASSQIQGDNEQYF,TGTGCCAGCAGCCAAATACAGGGGGACAACGAGCAGTACTTC
.,.,TRBJ1-6,TRBV27,CASSSPSADSPLHF,TGTGCCAGCAGTTCCCCCTCAGCGGATTCACCCCTCCACTTT
.,.,TRBJ2-3,TRBV7-9,CASSLDSYTQYF,TGTGCCAGCAGCTTAGACAGCTATACGCAGTATTTT
.,.,TRBJ1-1,TRBV24-1,CATSVAGKNTEAFF,TGTGCCACCAGTGTTGCAGGGAAGAACACTGAAGCTTTCTTT
few,.,TRBJ1-1,TRBV29-1,CSVVQFRGQGGEAFF,TGCAGCGTTGTTCAATTTCGCGGCCAGGGTGGTGAAGCTTTCTTT
many,.,TRBJ2-1,TRBV18,CASSPPGEAAYNEQFF,TGTGCCAGCTCACCACCGGGGGAGGCCGCCTACAATGAGCAGTTCTTC
.,.,TRBJ1-1,TRBV12-3/TRBV12-4,CASSSGFTEAFF,TGTGCCAGCAGTTCGGGTTTCACTGAAGCTTTCTTT
few,TRBD2,TRBJ2-3,TRBV7-8,CASSSPSGGGSGGSDTQYF,TGTGCCAGCAGCTCGCCCTCCGGGGGGGGAAGCGGGGGTTCAGATACGCAGTATTTT
.,.,TRBJ2-7,TRBV15,CATSRETGIYEQYF,TGTGCCACCAGCAGAGAAACAGGGATCTACGAGCAGTACTTC
many,TRBD1,TRBJ2-3,TRBV2,CASRETGMGDTQYF,TGTGCCAGCAGGGAGACAGGGATGGGGGATACGCAGTATTTT
many,.,TRBJ1-2,TRBV7-6,CASSLGRGTTNYGYTF,TGTGCCAGCAGCTTAGGCAGAGGGACAACTAACTATGGCTACACCTTC
few,TRBD1,TRBJ2-3,TRBV15,CATSGEGLGQGADTQYF,TGTGCCACCAGCGGAGAGGGGTTGGGACAGGGGGCAGATACGCAGTATTTT
few,.,TRBJ2-3,TRBV9,CASSSRGSTSTDTQYF,TGTGCCAGCAGCTCGAGGGGGAGTACTAGCACAGATACGCAGTATTTT
few,TRBD1,TRBJ2-6,TRBV5-5,CASTLTTGGQSVLTF,TGTGCCAGCACCCTGACCACAGGGGGGCAAAGCGTCCTGACTTTC
few,.,TRBJ1-5,TRBV10-2,CASSDRVPNQPQHF,TGCGCCAGCAGTGACAGGGTGCCCAATCAGCCCCAGCATTTT
.,.,TRBJ1-1,TRBV29-1,CSVGTTLAGPEAFF,TGCAGCGTGGGTACAACATTAGCGGGGCCTGAAGCTTTCTTT
.,TRBD2,TRBJ2-7,TRBV6-5,CASSMTSGGPYEQYF,TGTGCCAGCAGTATGACTAGCGGGGGGCCCTACGAGCAGTACTTC
.,.,TRBJ2-1,TRBV5-5,CASSYETEGYYNEQFF,TGTGCCAGCAGCTACGAAACAGAGGGGTACTACAATGAGCAGTTCTTC
few,.,TRBJ1-2,TRBV5-8,CASSTQGLKDYGYTF,TGTGCCAGCAGCACCCAGGGGCTTAAGGACTATGGCTACACCTTC
.,TRBD2,TRBJ2-7,TRBV5-1,CASSLVLAARSYEQYF,TGCGCCAGCAGCCTCGTGCTAGCGGCGCGCTCCTACGAGCAGTACTTC
many,TRBD2,TRBJ2-3,TRBV7-9,CASSSRGGTDTQYF,TGTGCCAGCAGTTCCCGGGGGGGCACAGATACGCAGTATTTT
.,TRBD2,TRBJ2-1,TRBV12-3/TRBV12-4,CASSLSSAGAYNEQFF,TGTGCCAGCAGTTTATCATCAGCGGGGGCGTACAATGAGCAGTTCTTC
many,.,TRBJ1-5,TRBV7-9,CASSLALDSRHQPQHF,TGTGCCAGCAGCTTAGCGTTGGATAGCCGCCATCAGCCCCAGCATTTT
many,.,TRBJ2-1,TRBV7-2,CASSLLGTSSYNEQFF,TGTGCCAGCAGCTTATTAGGAACGAGCTCCTACAATGAGCAGTTCTTC
many,TRBD2,TRBJ2-2,TRBV6-6,CASSSTGGVTGELFF,TGTGCCAGCAGTTCCACGGGGGGGGTCACCGGGGAGCTGTTTTTT
few,TRBD2,TRBJ2-5,TRBV5-1,CASSLGTSGGVETQYF,TGCGCCAGCAGCCTCGGGACTAGCGGAGGGGTGGAGACCCAGTACTTC
few,.,TRBJ1-2,TRBV7-2,CASSLGYRNYGYTF,TGTGCCAGCAGCTTAGGTTACAGGAACTATGGCTACACCTTC
many,.,TRBJ1-1,TRBV4-1,CASSLAWGDTEAFF,TGCGCCAGCAGCCTAGCCTGGGGCGACACTGAAGCTTTCTTT
many,.,TRBJ2-1,TRBV20-1,CSARKTGGLINEQFF,TGCAGTGCTAGGAAAACGGGGGGCCTCATCAATGAGCAGTTCTTC
many,.,TRBJ1-1,TRBV6-5,CASSYNPTEMNTEAFF,TGTGCCAGCAGTTATAACCCGACGGAAATGAACACTGAAGCTTTCTTT
.,.,TRBJ1-1,TRBV18,CASSEGSNTEAFF,TGTGCCAGCTCAGAGGGCTCAAACACTGAAGCTTTCTTT
.,TRBD1,TRBJ2-7,TRBV15,CATSLDRDYEQYF,TGTGCCACCAGCCTAGACAGGGACTACGAGCAGTACTTC
few,TRBD1,TRBJ1-4,TRBV7-9,CASSVDRGMKEKLFF,TGTGCCAGCAGCGTAGACAGGGGGATGAAAGAAAAACTGTTTTTT
.,TRBD1,TRBJ1-2,TRBV27,CASSPHRAGTAYGYTF,TGTGCCAGCAGTCCGCACCGTGCCGGGACAGCTTATGGCTACACCTTC
.,.,TRBJ2-2,TRBV12-3/TRBV12-4,CATEVGKRVAGELFF,TGTGCCACCGAGGTTGGGAAAAGGGTGGCCGGGGAGCTGTTTTTT